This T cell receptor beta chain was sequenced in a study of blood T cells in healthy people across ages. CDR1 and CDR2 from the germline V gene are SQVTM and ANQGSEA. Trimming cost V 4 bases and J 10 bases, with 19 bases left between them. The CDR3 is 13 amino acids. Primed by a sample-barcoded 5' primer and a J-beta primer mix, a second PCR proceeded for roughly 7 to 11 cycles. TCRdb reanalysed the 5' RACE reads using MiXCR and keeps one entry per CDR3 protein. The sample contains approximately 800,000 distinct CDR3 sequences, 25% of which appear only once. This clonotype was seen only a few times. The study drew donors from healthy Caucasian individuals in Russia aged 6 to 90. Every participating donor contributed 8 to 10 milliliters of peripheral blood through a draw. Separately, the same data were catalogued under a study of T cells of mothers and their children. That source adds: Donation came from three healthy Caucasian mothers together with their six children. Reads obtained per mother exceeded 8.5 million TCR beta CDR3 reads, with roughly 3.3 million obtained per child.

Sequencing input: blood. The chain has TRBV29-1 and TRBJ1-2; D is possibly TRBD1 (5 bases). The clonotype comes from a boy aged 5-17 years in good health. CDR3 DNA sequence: TGCAGCGTTGTCTTGCCCGTTGGGGGTGACTACACCTTC. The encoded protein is CSVVLPVGGDYTF.